A single sample is the source of the 27 T cell receptor beta chains below, sequenced in a study of blood T cell repertoires in COVID-19. Some clones are missing from TCRdb's copy, which holds only in-frame ones; the method was immunoSEQ multiplex PCR. Of 60,000 to 85,000 clones listed, approximately 80% are singletons. Sequenced: peripheral blood. These receptors were taken from a human donor in a cohort sampled during active COVID-19.

The chain links TRBV19 to TRBJ2-5, with 13 bases matching TRBD2. The V segment lost 1 base and the J segment 6 bases; nucleotides outside the gene matches: 5. Germline values: CDR1 LNHDA, CDR2 SQIVND (reference sequence). This CDR3 has 16 residues. The CDR3 reads CASSIVGTSGIQTQYF. In nucleotides, the CDR3 is TGTGCCAGTAGTATAGTAGGGACTAGCGGGATCCAGACCCAGTACTTC. The full variable domain, its missing parts supplied by reference TRBV19 and TRBJ2-5, is DGGITQSPKYLFRKEGQNVTLSCEQNLNHDAMYWYRQDPGQGLRLIYYSQIVNDFQKGDIAEGYSVSREKKESFPLTVTSAQKNPTAFYLCASSIVGTSGIQTQYFGPGTRLLVL.

The gene calls are TRBV29-1 and TRBJ2-3; a weak D match, TRBD2 (6 bases). The CDR3 is made up of 16 amino acids. Germline assignment: CDR1 SQVTM and CDR2 ANQGSEA. With 7 bases removed from V and 3 bases from J, the gap between germline ends came to 23 bases. CDR3 nucleotide sequence: TGCAGCGCCCTCCTGCCCCTAGCGTTCCCGACAGATACGCAGTATTTT. Its translation: CSALLPLAFPTDTQYF.

The rearrangement uses TRBV5-6 and TRBJ2-7; possible D gene TRBD1, 6 bases. The germline V gene encodes CDR1 SGHDT and CDR2 YYEEEE. V was cut by 0 bases and J by 6 bases, with 13 bases left in between. CDR3 size: 14 residues. The CDR3 here is CASSLEGEFAEQYF. The DNA for the CDR3 is TGTGCCAGCAGCTTGGAGGGGGAGTTCGCCGAGCAGTACTTC.

The rearrangement uses TRBV6-5 and TRBJ2-1; 8 positions agree with TRBD1. The V segment lost 6 bases and the J segment 3 bases; nucleotides outside the gene matches: 7. CDR1 MNHEY and CDR2 SVGAGI come from the germline V gene. The CDR3 covers 15 residues. As DNA, the CDR3 is TGTGCCAGCAGGGCGACAGGGGCCAACTACAATGAGCAGTTCTTC. It codes for CASRATGANYNEQFF.

The chain uses TRBV29-1 and TRBJ2-3, with 8 bases that match TRBD2. Losses at the gene ends were 4 bases for V and 2 bases for J; bases not matched to a gene: 8. Germline assignment: CDR1 SQVTM and CDR2 ANQGSEA. This CDR3 has 15 residues. CDR3 sequence reads: CSVGIGAGVTDTQYF. The CDR3 bases are TGCAGCGTTGGGATTGGAGCGGGGGTCACAGATACGCAGTATTTT.

The chain joins TRBV25-1 to TRBJ1-5, with D possibly being TRBD1 (6 bases). Germline V gives CDR1 MGHDK, CDR2 SYGVNS. The germline V and J ends were trimmed by 3 bases and 9 bases, with 18 bases remaining between them. The CDR3 contains 15 residues. The CDR3 nucleotides are TGTGCCAGCAGTGATCCCAGGGACCCCAGGGGGCCCCAGCATTTT. Amino acid sequence: CASSDPRDPRGPQHF. Full variable domain (missing parts from reference TRBV25-1 and TRBJ1-5): EADIYQTPRYLVIGTGKKITLECSQTMGHDKMYWYQQDPGMELHLIHYSYGVNSTEKGDLSSESTVSRIRTEHFPLTLESARPSHTSQYLCASSDPRDPRGPQHFGDGTRLSIL.

J is TRBJ1-3 and V is TRBV6-6; D remains ambiguous. V lost 6 bases and J lost 3, with 12 bases in between. CDR1 is MNHNY and CDR2 is SVGAGI in the germline V gene (reference sequence). There are 14 residues in the CDR3. CDR3 bases: TGTGCCAGCAGCCCCGGACTATTTGGAAACACCATATATTTT. Translated: CASSPGLFGNTIYF.

The chain recombines TRBV10-2 with TRBJ1-2, with TRBD1 identical over 8 bases. This CDR3 region has 13 residues. V dropped 8 bases and J dropped 4; count of bases not matched to a gene: 6. The germline V gene has CDR1 WSHSY and CDR2 SAAADI. CDR3 amino acids: CASSAGGVYGYTF. For the CDR3, the DNA is TGCGCCAGCTCGGCAGGGGGCGTCTATGGCTACACCTTC.

This rearrangement joins TRBV7-2 to TRBJ1-2, with a weak D call TRBD1 (6 bases). V shed 3 bases and J shed 4 bases, with 15 bases lying between them. The germline V gene has CDR1 SGHTA and CDR2 FQGNSA. The CDR3 has 15 amino acids. The chain's CDR3 is CASSLIRTAGYGYTF. The CDR3 DNA reads TGTGCCAGCAGCTTGATACGGACAGCAGGCTATGGCTACACCTTC.

This clone is medium-sized. This rearrangement joins TRBV7-2 to TRBJ2-1; TRBD1 agrees at 8 bases. Germline V gene data show CDR1 as SGHTA and CDR2 as FQGNSA. V lost 3 bases, J lost 6 bases, and 1 base stayed unmatched. The CDR3 extends over 13 amino acids. This chain's CDR3 is CASSLDRVNEQFF. CDR3 in DNA: TGTGCCAGCAGCTTGGACAGGGTCAATGAGCAGTTCTTC.

The chain couples TRBV29-1 to TRBJ1-1; D is possibly TRBD1 (6 bases). Germline CDR1 is SQVTM and CDR2 is ANQGSEA. The ends were cut back, 7 bases at V and 3 bases at J, with 12 bases in the middle. This CDR3 has 12 amino acids. This CDR3 is CSGGHRDTEAFF. The CDR3 DNA is TGCAGCGGGGGCCACAGGGACACTGAAGCTTTCTTT. The full variable domain, rest sourced from reference TRBV29-1 and TRBJ1-1, is SAVISQKPSRDICQRGTSLTIQCQVDSQVTMMFWYRQQPGQSLTLIATANQGSEATYESGFVIDKFPISRPNLTFSTLTVSNMSPEDSSIYLCSGGHRDTEAFFGQGTRLTVV.

The rearrangement joins TRBV2 to TRBJ1-2, with 7 bases fitting TRBD1. The junction had 3 bases not matched to a gene; V was cut back by 10 bases and J by 1 base. Per the germline V gene, CDR1 is SNHLY and CDR2 is FYNNEI. The CDR3 extends over 12 amino acids. The CDR3 reads CAITGDNYGYTF. The CDR3, as DNA: TGTGCCATTACAGGGGATAACTATGGCTACACCTTC.

This clone was detected only once. This sample also contains other DNA sequences that code for the same CDR3. The CDR3 region is CASSLGSSYNEQFF. The CDR3, as DNA: TGCGCCAGCAGCTTGGGCAGCTCCTACAATGAGCAGTTCTTC. This sequence joins TRBV5-1 and TRBJ2-1; D unresolved. This CDR3 comprises 14 residues. Trimming took off 0 bases at V and 0 bases at J, with 4 bases between the two ends. CDR1 and CDR2 from the germline V gene are SGHRS and YFSETQ.

Turning to this clone: Sequence at one end of the junction differs from germline and may be a read error. As DNA, the CDR3 is TGTGCTAGCAGGGCGGAGGGAAGCTCTGGGGCCAACGTCCTGACTTTC. As protein: CASRAEGSSGANVLTF. The chain recombines TRBV7-7 with TRBJ2-6; D possibly corresponds to TRBD2 (6 bases). Germline CDR1 reads SSHAT; CDR2 reads FNYEAQ (reference sequence). The CDR3 has 16 residues.

CDR3 sequence (DNA): TGTGCCAGTAGTATACTAGCATCGCGGGGACGAGGTGAGCAGTTCTTC. It yields the protein CASSILASRGRGEQFF. The J gene is TRBJ2-1, the V gene TRBV19, with TRBD2 as a possible D gene (6 bases). The germline gives CDR1 LNHDA, CDR2 SQIVND (reference sequence). Deletions cut 2 bases from V and 9 bases from J, with 20 bases between. The CDR3 totals 16 residues.

This clone has only a few counts. This chain uses TRBV27 with TRBJ2-7, with 7 bases matching TRBD1. Per the germline V gene, CDR1 is MNHEY and CDR2 is SMNVEV (reference sequence). With V trimmed by 4 bases and J by 5 bases, 11 bases remained unmatched. The CDR3 extends over 15 amino acids. The CDR3 reads CASSSVRQGVHEQYF. CDR3 sequence (DNA): TGTGCCAGCAGTTCGGTCCGGCAGGGGGTCCACGAGCAGTACTTC.

The J gene is TRBJ2-2, the V gene TRBV24-1, with D possibly matching TRBD2 (7 bases). The CDR3 totals 15 residues. Germline V gives CDR1 KGHDR, CDR2 SFDVKD. V lost 7 bases to trimming and J lost 7 bases, with 18 bases between them. CDR3 nucleotides: TGTGCCACCAGCCCCCCGGCGGGGGCGGTCGGGGAGCTGTTTTTT. Residues: CATSPPAGAVGELFF.

This clone was seen a handful of times. The chain has TRBV12-3 or TRBV12-4 and TRBJ1-5; 10 bases align to TRBD1. The V and J ends lost 9 bases and 7 bases, in that order; junction bases with no gene match: 6. The CDR3 is 13 amino acids. CDR3 protein: CASGQGVSQPQHF. In DNA, the CDR3 is TGTGCCAGTGGACAGGGGGTGAGCCAGCCCCAGCATTTT.

In its sample, this clone is medium-sized. The CDR3 loop reads CASSFYRVDTQYF. The CDR3 DNA follows: TGTGCCAGCAGTTTCTACAGGGTAGATACGCAGTATTTT. This chain uses TRBV12-3 or TRBV12-4 with TRBJ2-3, with D possibly matching TRBD1 (6 bases). The CDR3 loop spans 13 amino acids. The V end was cut by 3 bases, the J end by 5 bases, with 9 bases between.

This clone was counted between two and nine times. The chain combines TRBV5-1 with TRBJ1-6, with TRBD1 as a possible D gene (6 bases). Looked up from germline, CDR1 is SGHRS and CDR2 is YFSETQ. CDR3 length equals 15 residues. The V end was cut by 4 bases, the J end by 5 bases, with 13 bases between. Here the CDR3 DNA reads TGCGCCAGCAGCCCCATGACAGGAGATAATTCACCCCTCCACTTT. Its translation is CASSPMTGDNSPLHF. The complete variable domain, with remaining parts taken from reference TRBV5-1 and TRBJ1-6, reads KAGVTQTPRYLIKTRGQQVTLSCSPISGHRSVSWYQQTPGQGLQFLFEYFSETQRNKGNFPGRFSGRQFSNSRSEMNVSTLELGDSALYLCASSPMTGDNSPLHFGNGTRLTVT.

The gene calls are TRBV11-2 and TRBJ2-7; 7 nucleotides agree with TRBD2. This CDR3 is built from 12 residues. Trimming removed 4 bases from V and 4 bases from J; junction bases left unmatched: 1. Germline CDR1 is SGHAT and CDR2 is FQNNGV. DNA of the CDR3: TGTGCCAGCAGCTACGGGGGGTACGAGCAGTACGTC. This gives the protein CASSYGGYEQYV.

A word on this clone: At one end, the junction sequence differs from germline, possibly due to a read error. The chain uses TRBV7-7 and TRBJ2-2; tentatively, D is TRBD1 or TRBD2 (6 bases each). This CDR3 region has 15 residues. CDR1 and CDR2 from the germline V gene are SSHAT and FNYEAQ (reference sequence). The DNA of the CDR3 is TGTGCTAGCAGCTTAGCGGCACAGGGATCCGGGGAGCTGTTTTTT. This codes for CASSLAAQGSGELFF.

The sample holds a few counts of this clone. The chain uses TRBV7-9 and TRBJ2-7; D perhaps matches TRBD2 (5 bases). The CDR3 runs to 14 residues. Germline values: CDR1 SEHNR, CDR2 FQNEAQ (reference sequence). The V end was cut by 0 bases, the J end by 2 bases, with 8 bases between. The CDR3 is CASSLAGATYEQYV. The CDR3 nucleotides read TGTGCCAGCAGCTTAGCGGGAGCAACCTACGAGCAGTACGTC.

This clone showed up just once. This chain links TRBV12-5 with TRBJ2-1; 8 positions match TRBD2. Per germline, CDR1 LGHNT and CDR2 FRNRAP. The junction had 8 bases not matched to a gene; V was cut back by 0 bases and J by 4 bases. The CDR3 sequence is 17 residues long. The CDR3 DNA is TGTGCTAGTGGTTTGGTAGCGGGAGCGGGAGCTTACAATGAGCAGTTCTTC. Its protein is CASGLVAGAGAYNEQFF.

A single count supports this clone. The gene calls are TRBV7-2 and TRBJ2-5, with 8 bases lining up with TRBD2. With 5 bases clipped from V and 2 bases from J, the junction kept 10 bases outside the gene matches. This CDR3 comprises 16 residues. Germline CDR1 reads SGHTA; CDR2 reads FQGNSA. DNA for the CDR3: TGTGCCAGCAGCCTCCGGGTAGCGGGGCAACAAGAGACCCAGTACTTC. It is translated as CASSLRVAGQQETQYF.

V gene TRBV6-5 combines with J gene TRBJ2-7; TRBD2 aligns across 11 bases. The germline V gene has CDR1 MNHEY and CDR2 SVGAGI. The V gene end was trimmed by 7 bases and the J gene end by 6 bases; junction bases not matched to a gene: 8. The CDR3 covers 14 residues. CDR3 region: CASTGLAGLGEQYV. In nucleotides, the CDR3 is TGTGCCAGCACAGGACTAGCGGGTCTAGGCGAGCAGTACGTC.

V and J are TRBV5-1 and TRBJ2-3; 11 bases map to TRBD2. With 4 bases clipped from V and 6 bases from J, the junction kept 10 bases outside the gene matches. The length of the CDR3 is 16 residues. In germline, CDR1 is SGHRS, CDR2 YFSETQ. The CDR3 nucleotides are TGCGCCAGCAGCCCCACGGTAGCGGGGGGGCTGGATACGCAGTATTTT. Translation gives CASSPTVAGGLDTQYF.